The TCR beta chain described here comes from a study of a mutant IDH1 vaccine in newly diagnosed glioma. Across the whole study: Those enrolled had earlier been treated with radiotherapy, temozolomide, or both, mostly both.

Worth noting for this clone: Its antigen is undetermined.

The germline V gene encodes CDR1 SGHAT and CDR2 FQNNGV. There are 17 residues in the CDR3. Deletions cut 4 bases from V and 8 bases from J, with 24 bases between. Time point here: baseline, week 1 (first vaccination visit). The treatment was: pre-vaccination baseline after standard-of-care therapy. Clones were read by immunoSEQ multiplex PCR, and TCRdb kept only the in-frame ones, dropping some. The data show 75,000 to 100,000 clones, approximately 90% seen once. Study findings and constraints: Pseudoprogression seemingly bore no relation to changes in top peripheral T cell clonotypes.

The sequenced sample was PBMCs, obtained from a glioma patient treated with radiotherapy, temozolomide or both. The gene calls are TRBV11-2 and TRBJ1-3; weak D call: TRBD1 (5 bases). This clonotype was obtained from a woman between 45 and 65 years old with glioma. The CDR3 spells CASSSGYSGTADDTIYF. CDR3 nucleotide sequence: TGTGCCAGCAGCTCTGGTTACTCCGGGACTGCCGACGACACCATATATTTT.